This T cell receptor (beta chain) was sequenced during a study of T cells after yellow fever vaccination. Findings and limits, study-wide: A large majority of primary-vaccination clones showed up again after the booster (roughly 96% CD4, almost 90% CD8).

Concerning this clonotype: Its antigen is as yet unknown.

TCRdb independently ran MiXCR on the 5' RACE reads; one entry per CDR3 protein. The sample carries some 120,000 distinct CDR3 sequences, approximately 16% recorded once. The germline V gene has CDR1 SGHRS and CDR2 YFSETQ. V lost 3 bases and J lost 7; bases outside the gene matches: 7. The CDR3 runs 16 residues. The chain is built from TRBV5-1 and TRBJ2-1, with TRBD2 matching over 13 bases. The sample in question was CD8+ T cells sorted from PBMCs, obtained 5 days after the yellow fever booster vaccination. The receptor's source is a man aged 18 to 35 who received the YFV17D yellow fever vaccine. CDR3 region: CASSSSTSGGFNEQFF. The CDR3 DNA is TGCGCCAGCAGCTCCTCGACTAGCGGGGGGTTTAATGAGCAGTTCTTC.